These T cell receptor beta chains were read from a single sample in a study of blood T cell repertoires in COVID-19. Assay: immunoSEQ multiplex PCR; the TCRdb copy retains only in-frame clones and omits some. The data hold 120,000 or so clones, with about four fifths observed a single time. The sequenced material came from peripheral blood. These receptors were taken from a woman aged 65 to 85 with acute or convalescent COVID-19. The CDR3 runs from the conserved cysteine through the conserved F or W. D genes are given only for firm matches.

D | V | CDR3
- | TRBV11-3 | CASSLDRSGLAFF
TRBD1 | TRBV7-9 | CASSPGTGDSPLHF
TRBD1 | TRBV11-3 | CASSLSLWDRDNTEAFF
TRBD1 | TRBV24-1 | CATSDSTGTGPDTQYF
- | TRBV19 | CATLPGGGGTDTQYF
- | TRBV5-1 | CASSSFDEQFF
- | TRBV11-2 | CASSFSPRDKDYGYTF
TRBD1 | TRBV7-9 | CASNQGQGTNEQFF
TRBD1 | TRBV12-3/TRBV12-4 | CASSLQGATEAFF
TRBD1 | TRBV7-2 | CASSLDRGGHNEQFF
TRBD1 | TRBV2 | CASSDVRQGAPLWGTQYF
TRBD1 | TRBV20-1 | CSASWDRSRSVENF
- | TRBV21-1 | CASSKDSGGGSYEQYF
- | TRBV27 | CASSLETGGNSPLHF
TRBD1 | TRBV4-3 | CASSQDRVSYEQYF
- | TRBV29-1 | CSVGTETQYF
TRBD1 | TRBV19 | CASSFTGGSGNTIYF
TRBD1 | TRBV6-5 | CASSYHTGGFGETQYF
TRBD1 | TRBV4-1 | CASSQGVQGALEKLFF
- | TRBV7-8 | CASSLTGSTRTNEKLFF
- | TRBV7-9 | CASSPTGQRGNSPLHF
- | TRBV21-1 | CASSIPWGGREKLFF
TRBD1 | TRBV15 | CATSRGTGAAAEQYF
- | TRBV5-1 | CASSGQGATNEKLFF
TRBD1 | TRBV24-1 | CATSDPQTGQRPDGYTF
TRBD2 | TRBV30 | CAWTGLAGGAAVTQYF
- | TRBV6-6 | CASSYSGRIRNYGYTF
TRBD1 | TRBV9 | CASSLLDRGGTEAFF
- | TRBV19 | CASRKGTGANVLTF
TRBD2 | TRBV19 | CASSLGLAGSTDTQYF
- | TRBV3-1/TRBV3-2 | CASSPSGKSYNEQFF
TRBD1 | TRBV7-6 | CASSPRQGVSNQPQHF
- | TRBV9 | CASSGEQGSSGNTIYF
- | TRBV6-1 | CASSEIGARGYTF
- | TRBV6-6 | CASSYDSDSYGYTF
- | TRBV27 | CASSPKYRDRTEAFF
- | TRBV5-1 | CASSLASLGTLVYGYTF
- | TRBV4-3 | CASSQGPTGFNEKLFF
TRBD1 | TRBV6-2/TRBV6-3 | CASSPHWTGSEAFF
TRBD1 | TRBV20-1 | CSLDDRERQFF
- | TRBV30 | CAWNLPATEQYF
TRBD1 | TRBV19 | CASRPGQYNSPLHF
TRBD1 | TRBV6-5 | CASRSLQGNSPLHF
- | TRBV7-9 | CASRGRLTDTQYF
- | TRBV19 | CASSIGQPRDTIYF
- | TRBV25-1 | CASSVGVTADTQYF
- | TRBV13 | CASSGGYGEKLFF
TRBD2 | TRBV7-2 | CASSPRSAGGEQYF
- | TRBV7-9 | CASSLASSGNTIYF
TRBD1 | TRBV9 | CASSVIRGRGTEAFF
- | TRBV7-8 | CASSTGTSYNEQFF
- | TRBV4-1 | CASSFRVLRATNEKLFF
- | TRBV25-1 | CASSESVWGYTF
TRBD1 | TRBV5-6 | CASSRRQGGYNQPQHF
- | TRBV7-2 | CADKGHAGQPQHF
TRBD1 | TRBV11-3 | CASSPNFQTGGRTEAFF
TRBD1 | TRBV28 | CASSLWDRGNEQFF
- | TRBV7-2 | CASSLALLGNTIYF